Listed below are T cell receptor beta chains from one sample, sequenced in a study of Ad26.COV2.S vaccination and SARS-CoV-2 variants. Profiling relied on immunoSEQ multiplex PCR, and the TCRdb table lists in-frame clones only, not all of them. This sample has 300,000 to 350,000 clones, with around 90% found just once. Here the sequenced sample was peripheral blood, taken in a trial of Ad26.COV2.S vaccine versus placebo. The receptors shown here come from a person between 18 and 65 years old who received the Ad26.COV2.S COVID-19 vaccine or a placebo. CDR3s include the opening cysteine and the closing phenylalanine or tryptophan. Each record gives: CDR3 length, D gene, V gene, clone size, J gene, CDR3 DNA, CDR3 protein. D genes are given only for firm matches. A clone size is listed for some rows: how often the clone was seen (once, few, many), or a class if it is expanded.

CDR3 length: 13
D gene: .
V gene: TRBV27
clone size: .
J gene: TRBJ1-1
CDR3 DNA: TGTGCCAGCAGTTTACACAGGAACACTGAAGCTTTCTTT
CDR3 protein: CASSLHRNTEAFF

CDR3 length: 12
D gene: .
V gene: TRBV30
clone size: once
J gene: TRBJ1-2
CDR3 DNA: TGTGCCTGGGCCGTTGGGGGGATAGGCTACACCTTC
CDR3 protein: CAWAVGGIGYTF

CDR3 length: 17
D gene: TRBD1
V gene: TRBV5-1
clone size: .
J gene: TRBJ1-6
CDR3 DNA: TGCGCCAGCAGCTTGGCCGGACAGGGCCTCTATAATTCACCCCTCCACTTT
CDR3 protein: CASSLAGQGLYNSPLHF

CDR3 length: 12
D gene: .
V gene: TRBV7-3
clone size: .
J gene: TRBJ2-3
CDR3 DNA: TGTGCCAGCAGCCCCGACTCTTATACGCAGTATTTT
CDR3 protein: CASSPDSYTQYF

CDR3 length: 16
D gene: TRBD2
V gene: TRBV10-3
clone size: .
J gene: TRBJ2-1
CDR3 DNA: TGTGCCATCAGTGACCCGGGACTAGCGGGTAACAATGAGCAGTTCTTC
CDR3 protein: CAISDPGLAGNNEQFF

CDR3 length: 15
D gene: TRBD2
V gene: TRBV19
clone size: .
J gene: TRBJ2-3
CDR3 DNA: TGTGCCAGTAGTATGACTAGCCCGAGCACAGATACGCAGTATTTT
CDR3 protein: CASSMTSPSTDTQYF

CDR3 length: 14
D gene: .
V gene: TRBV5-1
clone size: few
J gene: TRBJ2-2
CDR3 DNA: TGCGCCAGCAGCTTGGCCGTTGGCACCGGGGAGCTGTTTTTT
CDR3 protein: CASSLAVGTGELFF

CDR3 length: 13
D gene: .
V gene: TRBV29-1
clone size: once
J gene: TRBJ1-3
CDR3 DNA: TGCAGCGCACAGGCCGACTCTGGAAACACCATATATTTT
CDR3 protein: CSAQADSGNTIYF

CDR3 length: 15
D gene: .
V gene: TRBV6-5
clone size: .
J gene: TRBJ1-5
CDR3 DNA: TGTGCCAGCAAAAAGAACAGGGAAGGCAGTCAGCCCCAGCATTTT
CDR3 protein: CASKKNREGSQPQHF

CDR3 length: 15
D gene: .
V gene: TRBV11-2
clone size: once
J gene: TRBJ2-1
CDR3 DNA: TGTGCCAGCAGCAGCGGATCCAACACTATAAATGAGCAGTTCTTC
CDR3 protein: CASSSGSNTINEQFF

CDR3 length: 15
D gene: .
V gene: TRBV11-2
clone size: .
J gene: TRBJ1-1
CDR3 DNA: TGTGCCAGCGGGGGCAGGGGAAGGATGAACACTGAAGCTTTCTTT
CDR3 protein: CASGGRGRMNTEAFF

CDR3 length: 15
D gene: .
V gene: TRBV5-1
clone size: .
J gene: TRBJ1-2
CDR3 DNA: TGCGCCAGCAGCTTGAACTTCGAGCAGAAAGTTGGCTACACCTTC
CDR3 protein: CASSLNFEQKVGYTF

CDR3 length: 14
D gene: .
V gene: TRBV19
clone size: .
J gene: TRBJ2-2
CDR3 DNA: TGTGCCAGTAGTACCCCTGGGGGTGGCGGGGAGCTGTTTTTT
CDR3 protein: CASSTPGGGGELFF

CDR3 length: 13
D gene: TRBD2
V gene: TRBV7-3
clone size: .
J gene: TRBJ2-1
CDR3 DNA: TGTGCCAGCAGCGACCTAGCGGGGTATGAGCAGTTCTTC
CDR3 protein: CASSDLAGYEQFF

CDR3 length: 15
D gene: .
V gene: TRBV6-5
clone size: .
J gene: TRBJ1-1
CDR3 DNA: TGTGCCAGCAGTTGGGGAGGGGCTTCGAGCACTGAAGCTTTCTTT
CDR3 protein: CASSWGGASSTEAFF

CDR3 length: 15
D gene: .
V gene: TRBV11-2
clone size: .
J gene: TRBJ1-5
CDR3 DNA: TGTGCCAGCAGCTTAGTTCTCGGATCCAATCAGCCCCAGCATTTT
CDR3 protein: CASSLVLGSNQPQHF

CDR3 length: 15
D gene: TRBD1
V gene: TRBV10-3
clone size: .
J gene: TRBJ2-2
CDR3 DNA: TGTGCCATCAGTGACAGCTACTCAGGGGGCGGGGAGCTGTTTTTT
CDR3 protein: CAISDSYSGGGELFF

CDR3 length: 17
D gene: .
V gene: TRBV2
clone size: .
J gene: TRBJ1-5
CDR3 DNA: TGTGCCAGCTCTCGGGAACAGGGCATTACCGGCAATCAGCCCCAGCATTTT
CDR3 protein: CASSREQGITGNQPQHF

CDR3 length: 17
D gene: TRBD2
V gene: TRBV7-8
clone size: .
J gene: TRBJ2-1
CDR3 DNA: TGTGCCAGCAGTCCTTTTTGGCGGGCGGGAGCCTACAATGAGCAGTTCTTC
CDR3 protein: CASSPFWRAGAYNEQFF

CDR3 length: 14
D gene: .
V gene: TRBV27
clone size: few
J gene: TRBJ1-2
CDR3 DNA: TGTGCCAGCAGCCCGGGAGGGGCTGGGTATGGCTACACCTTC
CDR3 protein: CASSPGGAGYGYTF

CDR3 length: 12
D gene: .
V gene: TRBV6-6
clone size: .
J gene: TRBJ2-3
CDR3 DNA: TGTGCCAGCAGTTCGTCTGCAGATACGCAGTATTTT
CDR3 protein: CASSSSADTQYF

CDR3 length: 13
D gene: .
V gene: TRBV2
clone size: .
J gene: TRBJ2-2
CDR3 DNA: TGTGCCAGCACGCGCGGGAACACCGGGGAGCTGTTTTTT
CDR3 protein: CASTRGNTGELFF